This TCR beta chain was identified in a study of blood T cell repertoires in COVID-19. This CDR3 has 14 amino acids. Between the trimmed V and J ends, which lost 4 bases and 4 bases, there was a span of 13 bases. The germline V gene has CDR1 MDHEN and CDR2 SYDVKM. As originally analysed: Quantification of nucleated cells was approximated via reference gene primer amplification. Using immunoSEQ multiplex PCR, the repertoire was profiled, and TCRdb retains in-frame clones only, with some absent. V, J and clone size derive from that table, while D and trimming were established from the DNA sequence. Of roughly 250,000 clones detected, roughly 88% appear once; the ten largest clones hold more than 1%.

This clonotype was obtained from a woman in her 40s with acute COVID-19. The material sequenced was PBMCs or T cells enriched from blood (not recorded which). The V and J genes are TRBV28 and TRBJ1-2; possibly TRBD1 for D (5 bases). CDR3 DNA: TGTGCCAGCAGTTCCCCCGGGCAGGGCTATGGCTACACCTTC. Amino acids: CASSSPGQGYGYTF.